Presented here are 31 T cell receptor beta chains from one specimen sequenced in a study of T cell repertoires in cytomegalovirus infection. Their target antigens are unknown. Via MiXCR, TCRdb re-called the reads, giving one row per CDR3 protein. The data show about 770,000 distinct CDR3 sequences, 29% seen once. Sequences were derived from cultured CD8+ T cells from PBMCs, sampled from culture after CMV antigen stimulation. The receptor source for this set is a human donor in good health (CMV status not recorded). Some clones in this sample may be carry-over from other donors' samples.

The chain recombines TRBV19 with TRBJ2-3; D is tentatively TRBD1 or TRBD2 (5 bases each). The germline CDR1 and CDR2 sequences are LNHDA and SQIVND (reference sequence). The CDR3 sequence is 16 residues long. The V end lost 4 bases, the J end lost 2 bases, and 16 bases lay between the germline ends. In nucleotides, the CDR3 is TGTGCCAGTAGTACCGAGGGACCTACTTCCACAGATACGCAGTATTTT. It codes for CASSTEGPTSTDTQYF.

The chain employs TRBV15 and TRBJ2-6, with 7 bases matching TRBD1. CDR3 length: 16 residues. Germline trimming cut 9 bases from V and 0 bases from J; bases unmatched to any gene: 8. Germline V gives CDR1 LNHNV, CDR2 YYDKDF (reference sequence). The CDR3 region is CATTGTVYSGANVLTF. The CDR3 nucleotides read TGTGCCACTACCGGGACAGTCTACTCTGGGGCCAACGTCCTGACTTTC.

This clonotype was seen ten or more times. J is TRBJ2-1 and V is TRBV2, with a weak D call TRBD2 (5 bases). This CDR3 is built from 15 residues. V was trimmed by 2 bases and J by 6 bases, leaving 14 bases between them. In germline, CDR1 is SNHLY, CDR2 FYNNEI. The CDR3 protein is CASSEYGVVGNEQFF. The CDR3 DNA is TGTGCCAGCAGTGAATACGGGGTAGTAGGCAATGAGCAGTTCTTC.

The J gene is TRBJ2-5, the V gene TRBV27, with TRBD1 as a possible D gene (6 bases). CDR3 size: 14 residues. Germline-derived CDR1 and CDR2 are MNHEY and SMNVEV (reference sequence). Trimming cost V 4 bases and J 1 base, with 10 bases left between them. CDR3 sequence reads: CASSSLDSQETQYF. DNA for the CDR3: TGTGCCAGCAGTTCCCTGGACAGCCAAGAGACCCAGTACTTC.

This clonotype has a handful of counts. This chain connects TRBV27 to TRBJ2-2; 15 bases map to TRBD2. The CDR3 spans 17 residues. Trimming took 4 bases from V and 4 from J; bases not matched to a gene: 4. Germline CDR1 MNHEY, CDR2 SMNVEV (reference sequence). CDR3 amino acids: CASSWTSGGAGTGELFF. The CDR3, as DNA: TGTGCCAGCAGTTGGACTAGCGGGGGGGCCGGCACCGGGGAGCTGTTTTTT.

This clonotype was seen at least ten times. The rearrangement uses TRBV12-5 and TRBJ2-2; 13 bases are a match to TRBD2. The CDR3 consists of 16 residues. J was trimmed by 6 bases and V by 0 bases; bases with no gene match: 1. Germline lookup yields CDR1 LGHNT and CDR2 FRNRAP. CDR3 loop: CASGLVGLAGAGELFF. For the CDR3, the DNA is TGTGCTAGTGGTTTGGTCGGACTAGCGGGGGCCGGGGAGCTGTTTTTT.

This chain connects TRBV27 to TRBJ2-4, with D possibly matching TRBD2 (5 bases). Germline values: CDR1 MNHEY, CDR2 SMNVEV (reference sequence). The CDR3 runs to 16 residues. V was shortened by 0 bases and J by 0 bases, with 9 bases between the two germline ends. CDR3 coding DNA: TGTGCCAGCAGTTTATCGTGGGGAGAAGCCAAAAACATTCAGTACTTC. Its protein is CASSLSWGEAKNIQYF.

Only a few counts were recorded for this clonotype. The chain is built from TRBV4-3 and TRBJ1-2; 9 nucleotides line up with TRBD1. Germline assignment: CDR1 LGHNA and CDR2 YSLEER. The length of the CDR3 is 16 residues. V gave up 0 bases and J gave up 6 bases; unmatched junction bases: 8. CDR3 loop: CASSQDRTGQGNGYTF. Written as DNA, the CDR3 is TGCGCCAGCAGCCAAGATCGGACGGGACAGGGTAATGGCTACACCTTC.

Only a few counts were recorded for this clonotype. This sequence joins TRBV6-5 and TRBJ2-3, with 13 nucleotides matching TRBD2. This CDR3 has 16 amino acids. Germline lookup yields CDR1 MNHEY and CDR2 SVGAGI. Unmatched junction bases numbered 7, after V lost 4 bases and J lost 6 bases. CDR3 DNA sequence: TGTGCCAGCAGTTCCTTACTAGCGGGGGGGCTGGATACGCAGTATTTT. The encoded protein is CASSSLLAGGLDTQYF.

This clonotype was detected ten times or more. V gene TRBV7-6 combines with J gene TRBJ2-2; D is ambiguous. Per the germline V gene, CDR1 is SGHVS and CDR2 is FNYEAQ. Trimming stripped 5 bases from V and 3 bases from J, with 4 bases between. This CDR3 has 12 amino acids. As DNA, the CDR3 is TGTGCCAGCAGCCCAGACACCGGGGAGCTGTTTTTT. Translation: CASSPDTGELFF.

The rearrangement links TRBV4-1 to TRBJ1-1; D remains ambiguous. The V and J ends lost 1 base and 5 bases respectively, with 8 bases between them. Looked up from germline, CDR1 is MGHRA and CDR2 is YSYEKL. The CDR3 is 13 residues long. The CDR3 loop reads CASSQGIATEAFF. The CDR3 coding sequence is TGCGCCAGCAGCCAAGGGATAGCAACTGAAGCTTTCTTT.

The chain joins TRBV12-3 or TRBV12-4 to TRBJ2-1; 8 bases are a match to TRBD1. CDR3 length equals 12 residues. V was clipped by 4 bases and J by 15 bases; unmatched bases: 8. CDR3 in DNA: TGTGCCAGCAGTTACGGGACAGGCCGTTGGTTCTTC. Encoded protein: CASSYGTGRWFF.

The J gene is TRBJ1-2, the V gene TRBV2, with 8 nucleotides matching TRBD1. Germline trimming cut 8 bases from V and 6 bases from J; bases unmatched to any gene: 5. The CDR3 runs to 12 residues. Germline CDR1 is SNHLY and CDR2 is FYNNEI. The CDR3 DNA reads as TGTGCCAGCCTACAGGGGGTGGATGGCTACACCTTC. Amino acids: CASLQGVDGYTF. Together with reference TRBV2 and TRBJ1-2, the CDR3 gives the full variable domain: EPEVTQTPSHQVTQMGQEVILRCVPISNHLYFYWYRQILGQKVEFLVSFYNNEISEKSEIFDDQFSVERPDGSNFTLKIRSTKLEDSAMYFCASLQGVDGYTFGSGTRLTVV.

At least ten counts were recorded for this clonotype. The CDR3 DNA sequence: TGTGCCAGCCCAAGGGTTATAAACGGGGAGCTGTTTTTT. Its translation: CASPRVINGELFF. V gene TRBV7-2 combines with J gene TRBJ2-2, with D unresolved. This CDR3 has 13 amino acids. Trimming took off 8 bases at V and 7 bases at J, with 14 bases between the two ends. Germline V gene sequence: CDR1 SGHTA, CDR2 FQGNSA.

This chain uses TRBV29-1 with TRBJ1-1, with no clear D. Germline lookup yields CDR1 SQVTM and CDR2 ANQGSEA. This CDR3 contains 11 residues. Trimming pared 6 bases from V and 0 bases from J, leaving 5 bases between. The DNA for the CDR3 is TGCAGCGTCTTTTTGAACACTGAAGCTTTCTTT. It is translated as CSVFLNTEAFF.

The CDR3 spells CASSLGRGPSYEQYF. The CDR3 coding sequence is TGTGCCAGCAGCTTAGGGCGGGGGCCCTCCTACGAGCAGTACTTC. The gene calls are TRBV7-9 and TRBJ2-7, with D perhaps TRBD2 (7 bases). Germline loops: CDR1 SEHNR, CDR2 FQNEAQ (reference sequence). Trimming pared 1 base from V and 0 bases from J, leaving 10 bases between. CDR3 length equals 15 residues. The full variable domain, its missing parts supplied by reference TRBV7-9 and TRBJ2-7, is DTGVSQNPRHKITKRGQNVTFRCDPISEHNRLYWYRQTLGQGPEFLTYFQNEAQLEKSRLLSDRFSAERPKGSFSTLEIQRTEQGDSAMYLCASSLGRGPSYEQYFGPGTRLTVT.

Notes on this clonotype: At one end, the junction sequence differs from germline, possibly due to a read error. The chain recombines TRBV7-9 with TRBJ1-2; a possible D gene is TRBD1 (6 bases). Looked up from germline, CDR1 is SEHNR and CDR2 is FQNEAQ (reference sequence). This CDR3 comprises 15 residues. CDR3 protein: CTSSSGTPLGEGYTF. The CDR3 DNA follows: TGTACCAGCAGCTCCGGGACACCACTTGGAGAGGGCTACACCTTC.

This clonotype was seen only a few times. V and J are TRBV27 and TRBJ2-7; 10 positions match TRBD1. The ends lost 5 bases at V and 3 bases at J; junction bases unmatched: 7. CDR1 and CDR2 (germline): MNHEY, SMNVEV (reference sequence). The CDR3 is made up of 15 amino acids. CDR3 in DNA: TGTGCCAGCAGTCGCCGGGGACAGGGGCACTACGAGCAGTACGTC. As protein: CASSRRGQGHYEQYV.

The V gene is TRBV19, the J gene TRBJ1-1; D remains unclear. Between the trimmed V and J ends, which lost 7 bases and 0 bases, there was a span of 9 bases. CDR3 size: 13 residues. Germline V lookup: CDR1 LNHDA, CDR2 SQIVND (reference sequence). This CDR3 is CASKRQMNTEAFF. The CDR3 DNA follows: TGTGCCAGTAAAAGGCAGATGAACACTGAAGCTTTCTTT.

Only one count was recorded for this clonotype. A read error may account for a junction end that differs from germline. V and J are TRBV12-3 or TRBV12-4 and TRBJ2-3; 8 nucleotides align to TRBD2. This CDR3 is 15 amino acids long. The CDR3 DNA is TGTGCCAGCACCGCGACTAGCGTGGACACAGATACGCTGTATTTT. Translating gives CASTATSVDTDTLYF.

This clonotype was observed at least ten times. This chain connects TRBV10-3 to TRBJ1-1; no clear D gene. V shed 8 bases and J shed 0 bases, with 10 bases lying between them. The CDR3 runs to 13 residues. CDR1 and CDR2 (germline): ENHRY, SYGVKD. As DNA, the CDR3 is TGTGCCATCTTTGACACTATGAACACTGAAGCTTTCTTT. The encoded protein is CAIFDTMNTEAFF.

The chain links TRBV27 to TRBJ1-1; maybe TRBD1 (6 bases). Deletions cut 5 bases from V and 4 bases from J, with 20 bases between. This CDR3 region has 16 residues. CDR1 is MNHEY, CDR2 SMNVEV, per germline (reference sequence). CDR3 nucleotide sequence: TGTGCCAGCAGTCTAACAGGGTCGGGTAAGGGCACTGAAGCTTTCTTT. It translates to CASSLTGSGKGTEAFF.

In its sample, this clonotype was seen a few times. J is TRBJ1-4 and V is TRBV12-3 or TRBV12-4, with 11 nucleotides matching TRBD1. CDR3 size: 15 residues. The V segment lost 4 bases and the J segment 8 bases; nucleotides outside the gene matches: 6. In DNA form, the CDR3 reads TGTGCCAGCAGTTCCTCAGGACAGGGGGCAGAAAAACTGTTTTTT. As protein: CASSSSGQGAEKLFF.

This chain uses TRBV4-1 with TRBJ1-1; 8 bases line up with TRBD1. The V gene's germline CDR1 is MGHRA and CDR2 YSYEKL. CDR3 length: 17 residues. J gave up 7 bases and V 1 base, and 14 bases lay outside the gene matches. The CDR3 DNA reads TGCGCCAGCAGCCAAGTTCTGGGGTGGACAGGGCAGAATGAAGCTTTCTTT. Its protein is CASSQVLGWTGQNEAFF.

This clonotype turned up a few times. The CDR3 nucleotides are TGTGCCAGCAGCTTGGGTGTGGGGACCTACGAGCAGTACTTC. This sequence encodes CASSLGVGTYEQYF. V gene TRBV5-5 combines with J gene TRBJ2-7; D not certain. The germline V and J ends were trimmed by 0 bases and 2 bases, with 9 bases remaining between them. The germline gives CDR1 SGHKS, CDR2 YYEKEE (reference sequence). There are 14 residues in the CDR3.

V gene TRBV12-3 or TRBV12-4 combines with J gene TRBJ2-2; D is undetermined. V gave up 7 bases and J gave up 4 bases, with 16 bases separating them. This CDR3 comprises 15 residues. The CDR3 nucleotides are TGTGCCAGCAAAAACGGGCAAGACTTCACCGGGGAGCTGTTTTTT. Its translation: CASKNGQDFTGELFF.

This clonotype was counted ten times or more. This chain joins TRBV7-6 and TRBJ2-1, with 7 bases aligning to TRBD1. The V segment lost 4 bases and the J segment 8 bases; nucleotides outside the gene matches: 8. The CDR3 has 14 residues. Germline-derived CDR1 and CDR2 are SGHVS and FNYEAQ. The CDR3, as DNA: TGTGCCAGCAGCTATCTACAGGGGACAGATGAGCAGTTCTTC. As protein: CASSYLQGTDEQFF.

The chain is built from TRBV20-1 and TRBJ1-1; tentative D call: TRBD1 (5 bases). There are 11 residues in the CDR3. Germline V gives CDR1 DFQATT, CDR2 SNEGSKA (reference sequence). This CDR3 is CRPRGFTEAFF. The CDR3, as DNA: TGCAGGCCGAGGGGTTTTACTGAAGCTTTCTTT.

This clonotype turned up a few times. The chain employs TRBV20-1 and TRBJ1-4, with 7 bases aligning to TRBD1. The germline V gene encodes CDR1 DFQATT and CDR2 SNEGSKA (reference sequence). The junction had 5 bases not matched to a gene; V was cut back by 3 bases and J by 7 bases. CDR3 length: 13 residues. CDR3 protein: CSARGGGSEKLFF. The CDR3 nucleotides are TGCAGTGCTAGGGGAGGGGGCAGTGAAAAACTGTTTTTT.

The gene calls are TRBV4-1 and TRBJ1-1, with unresolved D. The germline CDR1 and CDR2 sequences are MGHRA and YSYEKL. V lost 4 bases to trimming and J lost 0 bases, with 9 bases between them. This CDR3 has 14 residues. The CDR3: CASSPEQLNTEAFF. In nucleotides, the CDR3 is TGCGCCAGCAGCCCTGAACAGCTGAACACTGAAGCTTTCTTT.

The chain combines TRBV5-4 with TRBJ1-3; D perhaps matches TRBD1 (6 bases). Germline V CDR1 and CDR2: SGHNT, YYREEE (reference sequence). The CDR3 is 15 residues long. Trimming took 0 bases from V and 3 from J, leaving 10 bases between them. CDR3 sequence (DNA): TGTGCCAGCAGCTTGGGCAGGGGTTATGGAAACACCATATATTTT. Its protein is CASSLGRGYGNTIYF.